This T cell receptor beta chain is from a study of neoadjuvant anti-PD-1 for oral cavity cancer. On the study more broadly: Non-progressing patients received a fourth nivolumab dose near day 43, then surgery on days 50-56.

The patients had HPV-negative, locally advanced oral cavity squamous cell carcinoma. The CDR3 is 13 amino acids. The V gene's germline CDR1 is SGHTA and CDR2 FQGNSA. Trimming shortened V by 5 bases and J by 4 bases, and 11 bases separated the two germline ends. TCRdb keeps only in-frame clones here, not all; method: immunoSEQ multiplex PCR. The table records tens of thousands of clones, around four fifths of them present only once. This clone is a singleton in its sample. This clonotype was sampled from a person aged 40 to 85 with oral cavity squamous cell carcinoma. The chain employs TRBV7-2 and TRBJ1-2, with D perhaps TRBD1 (5 bases). The sample in question was PBMCs, obtained before nivolumab (anti-PD-1) treatment. This CDR3 is CASSTSGPYGYTF. Written as DNA, the CDR3 is TGTGCCAGCAGCACCTCGGGGCCCTATGGCTACACCTTC.